A selection of T cell receptor beta chains follows, all from one sample in a study of T cell repertoires in cytomegalovirus infection. TCRdb reanalysed the reads using MiXCR and keeps one entry per CDR3 protein. The sample lists fewer than 550,000 distinct CDR3 sequences; more than 15% were seen once. The sample taken for sequencing was CD8+ T cells from PBMCs. The receptors here all came from a human donor in good health (CMV status not recorded). Some clones in this sample may be carry-over from other donors' samples. Both conserved end residues are trimmed from each CDR3. The order of the fields is V gene, CDR3 length, J gene, clone size, CDR3 protein. Only some rows state a clone size, as once, few, many or a class for expanded clones.

v_gene: TRBV4-1
len: 13
j_gene: TRBJ2-1
abundance: .
CDR3aa: ASSTLAGSYNEQF

v_gene: TRBV7-9
len: 12
j_gene: TRBJ1-5
abundance: .
CDR3aa: ASSSPGANQPQH

v_gene: TRBV6-6
len: 11
j_gene: TRBJ1-1
abundance: many
CDR3aa: ASSYGPLSEAF

v_gene: TRBV10-2
len: 10
j_gene: TRBJ2-7
abundance: .
CDR3aa: ASWTGSFEQY

v_gene: TRBV5-4
len: 15
j_gene: TRBJ2-3
abundance: few
CDR3aa: ASSGGTSGMREYTQY

v_gene: TRBV24-1
len: 13
j_gene: TRBJ2-1
abundance: .
CDR3aa: ATSDPGQGKNEQF

v_gene: TRBV19
len: 12
j_gene: TRBJ1-1
abundance: .
CDR3aa: ASSILGGASEAF

v_gene: TRBV12-3/TRBV12-4
len: 11
j_gene: TRBJ1-5
abundance: many
CDR3aa: ASSLGQNQPQH

v_gene: TRBV9
len: 14
j_gene: TRBJ1-2
abundance: few
CDR3aa: ASSPARVPAVYGYT

v_gene: TRBV27
len: 12
j_gene: TRBJ1-5
abundance: many
CDR3aa: ASSSQVSNQPQH

v_gene: TRBV29-1
len: 11
j_gene: TRBJ2-7
abundance: .
CDR3aa: SVGQKSSYEQY

v_gene: TRBV7-6
len: 13
j_gene: TRBJ1-3
abundance: many
CDR3aa: ASSTGTGGGNTIY

v_gene: TRBV4-1
len: 13
j_gene: TRBJ2-5
abundance: many
CDR3aa: ASSSQAGAGETQY

v_gene: TRBV11-2
len: 11
j_gene: TRBJ2-7
abundance: .
CDR3aa: ASSSVQGDEQY

v_gene: TRBV19
len: 13
j_gene: TRBJ1-6
abundance: few
CDR3aa: ASSTWDPINSPLH

v_gene: TRBV6-5
len: 14
j_gene: TRBJ2-5
abundance: few
CDR3aa: ASSPGTGAPQETQY

v_gene: TRBV27
len: 12
j_gene: TRBJ2-5
abundance: .
CDR3aa: ASSALAGGETQY

v_gene: TRBV15
len: 12
j_gene: TRBJ1-1
abundance: .
CDR3aa: ATSRDASYTEAF

v_gene: TRBV7-6
len: 17
j_gene: TRBJ2-2
abundance: few
CDR3aa: ASSPLITGADALTGELF

v_gene: TRBV19
len: 10
j_gene: TRBJ1-6
abundance: .
CDR3aa: ATSQNNSPLH

v_gene: TRBV4-1
len: 13
j_gene: TRBJ1-1
abundance: many
CDR3aa: ASSQEGFGLTEAF

v_gene: TRBV7-2
len: 13
j_gene: TRBJ2-3
abundance: many
CDR3aa: ASSLGGVSTDTQY

v_gene: TRBV27
len: 12
j_gene: TRBJ2-3
abundance: .
CDR3aa: ASTSGQGSDTQY

v_gene: TRBV28
len: 17
j_gene: TRBJ2-3
abundance: many
CDR3aa: ASSLTASGTSGSGDTQY

v_gene: TRBV9
len: 12
j_gene: TRBJ2-7
abundance: .
CDR3aa: ASSVGGEGYEQY

v_gene: TRBV4-2
len: 11
j_gene: TRBJ2-7
abundance: .
CDR3aa: ASSQDWSLEQY

v_gene: TRBV29-1
len: 11
j_gene: TRBJ1-1
abundance: few
CDR3aa: SVAGGENTEAF

v_gene: TRBV4-1
len: 10
j_gene: TRBJ2-3
abundance: many
CDR3aa: ASSRGGDTQY

v_gene: TRBV25-1
len: 9
j_gene: TRBJ1-6
abundance: .
CDR3aa: ASSDGSPLH

v_gene: TRBV11-2
len: 12
j_gene: TRBJ1-2
abundance: many
CDR3aa: ASSSDLANYGYT

v_gene: TRBV12-3/TRBV12-4
len: 13
j_gene: TRBJ2-1
abundance: many
CDR3aa: ASASGGHSYNEQF

v_gene: TRBV2
len: 12
j_gene: TRBJ1-1
abundance: few
CDR3aa: ASREQGSNTEAF

v_gene: TRBV30
len: 11
j_gene: TRBJ1-6
abundance: few
CDR3aa: AWSTEDNSPLH

v_gene: TRBV30
len: 11
j_gene: TRBJ2-3
abundance: few
CDR3aa: AWEQGAGDTQY

v_gene: TRBV11-2
len: 15
j_gene: TRBJ2-5
abundance: many
CDR3aa: ASSLRLAARIGETQY

v_gene: TRBV7-4
len: 12
j_gene: TRBJ2-1
abundance: few
CDR3aa: ASSSGLSRNEQF

v_gene: TRBV6-2/TRBV6-3
len: 13
j_gene: TRBJ2-7
abundance: many
CDR3aa: ASSPPWDYTYEQY

v_gene: TRBV6-5
len: 13
j_gene: TRBJ1-2
abundance: .
CDR3aa: ASSYRGSLNYGYT

v_gene: TRBV7-3
len: 14
j_gene: TRBJ2-5
abundance: many
CDR3aa: ASSSPGPVQVETQY

v_gene: TRBV20-1
len: 14
j_gene: TRBJ1-4
abundance: .
CDR3aa: SARIEKTGVNEKLF

v_gene: TRBV20-1
len: 14
j_gene: TRBJ2-5
abundance: many
CDR3aa: SARAGLSRESGTQY

v_gene: TRBV29-1
len: 11
j_gene: TRBJ2-1
abundance: .
CDR3aa: SVVRENHNEQF

v_gene: TRBV27
len: 12
j_gene: TRBJ2-7
abundance: .
CDR3aa: ASSPRTGMGEQY

v_gene: TRBV27
len: 14
j_gene: TRBJ2-1
abundance: .
CDR3aa: VSRRNRQVSYNEQF

v_gene: TRBV7-2
len: 15
j_gene: TRBJ2-7
abundance: many
CDR3aa: ASSSNPGTSGRGEQY

v_gene: TRBV11-2
len: 13
j_gene: TRBJ2-7
abundance: many
CDR3aa: ASSLRQGGWDEQY

v_gene: TRBV12-3/TRBV12-4
len: 10
j_gene: TRBJ1-2
abundance: many
CDR3aa: AEGQGASGYT

v_gene: TRBV6-6
len: 16
j_gene: TRBJ1-2
abundance: many
CDR3aa: ASSYSEGPLRVLYGYT

v_gene: TRBV10-2
len: 11
j_gene: TRBJ1-4
abundance: .
CDR3aa: ASKSGTDEKLF

v_gene: TRBV4-2
len: 13
j_gene: TRBJ2-7
abundance: .
CDR3aa: ARSQEAGKSYEKY

v_gene: TRBV11-2
len: 13
j_gene: TRBJ2-5
abundance: many
CDR3aa: ASSPPTDRQETQY